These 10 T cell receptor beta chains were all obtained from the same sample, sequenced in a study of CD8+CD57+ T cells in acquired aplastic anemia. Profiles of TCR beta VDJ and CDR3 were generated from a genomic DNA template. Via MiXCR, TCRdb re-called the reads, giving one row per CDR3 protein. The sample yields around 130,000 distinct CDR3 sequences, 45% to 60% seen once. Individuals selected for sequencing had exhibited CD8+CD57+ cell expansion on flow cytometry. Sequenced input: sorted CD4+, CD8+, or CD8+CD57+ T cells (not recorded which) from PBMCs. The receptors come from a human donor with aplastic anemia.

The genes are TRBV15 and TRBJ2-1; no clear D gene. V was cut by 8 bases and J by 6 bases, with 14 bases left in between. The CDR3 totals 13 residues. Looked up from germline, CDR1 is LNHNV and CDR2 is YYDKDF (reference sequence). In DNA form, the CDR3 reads TGTGCCACCGGGTCGGTTGGCGGCAATGAGCAGTTCTTC. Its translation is CATGSVGGNEQFF.

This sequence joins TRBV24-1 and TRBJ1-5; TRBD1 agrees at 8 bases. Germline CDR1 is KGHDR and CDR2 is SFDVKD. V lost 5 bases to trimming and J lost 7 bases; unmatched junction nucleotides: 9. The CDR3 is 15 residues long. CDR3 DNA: TGTGCCACCAGTGGAACCGGGACAGGAAAACAGCCCCAGCATTTT. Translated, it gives CATSGTGTGKQPQHF.

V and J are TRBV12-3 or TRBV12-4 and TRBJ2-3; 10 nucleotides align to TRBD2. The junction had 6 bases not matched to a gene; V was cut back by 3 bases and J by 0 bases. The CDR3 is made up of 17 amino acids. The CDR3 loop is CASSFGTSDGSTDTQYF. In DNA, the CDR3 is TGTGCCAGCAGTTTCGGGACTAGCGACGGTAGCACAGATACGCAGTATTTT.

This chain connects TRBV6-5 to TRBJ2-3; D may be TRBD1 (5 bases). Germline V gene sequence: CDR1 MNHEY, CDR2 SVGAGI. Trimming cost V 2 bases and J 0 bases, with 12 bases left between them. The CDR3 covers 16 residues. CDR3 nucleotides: TGTGCCAGCAGTTACCGCAGGGTTGGAAGCACAGATACGCAGTATTTT. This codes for CASSYRRVGSTDTQYF.

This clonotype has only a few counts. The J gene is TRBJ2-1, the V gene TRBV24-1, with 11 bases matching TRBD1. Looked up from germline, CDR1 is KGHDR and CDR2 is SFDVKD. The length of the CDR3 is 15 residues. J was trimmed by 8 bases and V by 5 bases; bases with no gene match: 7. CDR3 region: CATSGGQGAYDEQFF. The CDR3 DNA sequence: TGTGCCACCAGTGGCGGACAGGGGGCTTATGATGAGCAGTTCTTC.

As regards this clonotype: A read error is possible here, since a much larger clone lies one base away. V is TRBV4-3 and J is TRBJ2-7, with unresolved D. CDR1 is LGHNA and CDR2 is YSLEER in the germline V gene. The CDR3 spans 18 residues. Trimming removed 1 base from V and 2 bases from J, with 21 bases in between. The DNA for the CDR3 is TGCGCCAGCAGCCAAGCTATCCCAGGTCAGGATTTCACCTACGAGCAGTACTTC. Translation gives CASSQAIPGQDFTYEQYF.

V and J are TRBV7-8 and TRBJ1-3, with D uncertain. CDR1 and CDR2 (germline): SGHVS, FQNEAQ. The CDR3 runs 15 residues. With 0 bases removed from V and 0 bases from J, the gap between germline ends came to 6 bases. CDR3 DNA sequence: TGTGCCAGCAGCTTAGCGCTAGTCTCTGGAAACACCATATATTTT. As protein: CASSLALVSGNTIYF.

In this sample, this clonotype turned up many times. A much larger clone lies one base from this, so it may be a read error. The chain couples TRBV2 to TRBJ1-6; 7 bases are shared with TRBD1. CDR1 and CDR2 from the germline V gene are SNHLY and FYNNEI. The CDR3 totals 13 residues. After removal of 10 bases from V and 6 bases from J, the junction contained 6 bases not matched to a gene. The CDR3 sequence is CANPGQPNSPLHF. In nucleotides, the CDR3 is TGTGCCAATCCGGGACAGCCTAATTCACCCCTCCACTTT. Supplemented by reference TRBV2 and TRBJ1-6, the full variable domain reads EPEVTQTPSHQVTQMGQEVILRCVPISNHLYFYWYRQILGQKVEFLVSFYNNEISEKSEIFDDQFSVERPDGSNFTLKIRSTKLEDSAMYFCANPGQPNSPLHFGNGTRLTVT.

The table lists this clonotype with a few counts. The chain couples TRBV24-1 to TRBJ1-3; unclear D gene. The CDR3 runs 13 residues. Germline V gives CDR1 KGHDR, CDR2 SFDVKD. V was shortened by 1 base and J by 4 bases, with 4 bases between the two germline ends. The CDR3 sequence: CATSDFRGNTIYF. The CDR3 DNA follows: TGTGCCACCAGTGATTTTAGGGGAAACACCATATATTTT.

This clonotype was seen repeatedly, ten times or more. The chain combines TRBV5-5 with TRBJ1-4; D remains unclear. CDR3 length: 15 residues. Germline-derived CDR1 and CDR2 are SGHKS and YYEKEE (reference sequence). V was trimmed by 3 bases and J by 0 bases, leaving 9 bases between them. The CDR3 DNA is TGTGCCAGCAGCTCGCCGGTTGCAACTAATGAAAAACTGTTTTTT. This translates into CASSSPVATNEKLFF.